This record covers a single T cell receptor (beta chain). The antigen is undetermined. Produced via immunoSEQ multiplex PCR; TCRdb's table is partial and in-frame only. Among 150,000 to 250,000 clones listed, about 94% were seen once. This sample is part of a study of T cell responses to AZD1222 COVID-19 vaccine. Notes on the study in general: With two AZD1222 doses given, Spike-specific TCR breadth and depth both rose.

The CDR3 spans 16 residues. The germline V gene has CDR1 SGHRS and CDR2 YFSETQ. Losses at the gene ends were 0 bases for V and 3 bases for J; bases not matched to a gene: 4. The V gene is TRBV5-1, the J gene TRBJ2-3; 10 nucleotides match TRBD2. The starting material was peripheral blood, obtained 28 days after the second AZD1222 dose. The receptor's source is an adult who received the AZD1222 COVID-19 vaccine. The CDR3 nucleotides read TGCGCCAGCAGCTTGGCCGGGACTAGCGTAACAGATACGCAGTATTTT. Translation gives CASSLAGTSVTDTQYF.